This T cell receptor beta chain was sequenced for a study of T cells in localized non-small cell lung cancer. Trimming left V 0 bases short and J 4 bases short, with 12 bases between. Looked up from germline, CDR1 is LGHNA and CDR2 is YNFKEQ. The CDR3 loop spans 16 amino acids. Profiled with immunoSEQ multiplex PCR; TCRdb holds only in-frame clones, not every one. The repertoire holds about 77,000 clones, with around 89% as singletons. The rearrangement links TRBV4-2 to TRBJ1-4; D is undetermined. The specimen comprised peripheral blood, sampled before any cancer treatment. The source is a woman aged 35 to 69 with stage I squamous cell lung carcinoma. CDR3 loop: CASSQDLGQHNEKLFF. The CDR3 DNA follows: TGTGCCAGCAGCCAAGATCTGGGTCAGCATAATGAAAAACTGTTTTTT.